This T cell receptor beta chain stems from a study of T cell responses to AZD1222 COVID-19 vaccine. Germline CDR1 is LGHNA and CDR2 is YNFKEQ. Trimming removed 0 bases at V and 0 bases at J, with 14 bases between. The CDR3 is made up of 17 amino acids. Using immunoSEQ multiplex PCR, the repertoire was profiled, and TCRdb retains in-frame clones only, with some absent. The sample's table shows about 140,000 clones. With regard to this clone: What it binds is unknown.

Study results and caveats: A mostly white British donor set with more females was recruited, and clonal diversity was possibly underestimated.

The TCR sequence derives from an adult in good health. The chain couples TRBV4-2 to TRBJ1-2; perhaps TRBD1 as D (5 bases). The sequenced material came from peripheral blood. Here the CDR3 DNA reads TGTGCCAGCAGCCAAGAGCTCCGGGACCCAGCTAACTATGGCTACACCTTC. As protein: CASSQELRDPANYGYTF.